These T cell receptor beta chains were read from a single sample in a study of T cell responses to AZD1222 COVID-19 vaccine. Repertoires were generated with immunoSEQ multiplex PCR, while TCRdb's copy carries only in-frame clones and drops some. In the table there are 93,000 or so clones, about nine tenths of which are singletons. The sample in question was peripheral blood, obtained on day 0 of AZD1222 vaccination. All receptors come from an adult in good health. The CDR3 runs from the conserved cysteine through the conserved F or W. D genes are given only for firm matches. Rows give clone size only sometimes, using once, few, many, or a class for an expanded clone.

>TRBV7-3|.|TRBD1|TRBJ2-7
TGTGCCAGCAGCCCCGGACAGGGATACGCCGAGCAGTACTTC
CASSPGQGYAEQYF
>TRBV28|.|TRBD1|TRBJ2-1
TGTGCCAGCAGCAAGGGACAGCTCAATGAGCAGTTCTTC
CASSKGQLNEQFF
>TRBV6-5|.|.|TRBJ1-1
TGTGCCAGCAGCGAGACAGCGAACACTGAAGCTTTCTTT
CASSETANTEAFF
>TRBV15|.|.|TRBJ2-7
TGTGCCACCAGCAGAGATCCCTCCTACGAGCAGTACTTC
CATSRDPSYEQYF
>TRBV4-3|.|.|TRBJ1-2
TGCGCCAGCAGCCAAGTTGCAGGGGTCTATGGCTACACCTTC
CASSQVAGVYGYTF
>TRBV7-9|.|TRBD2|TRBJ2-7
TGTGCCAGCAGCCCAGGACTAGCGGGAGCGTCCTACGAGCAGTACTTC
CASSPGLAGASYEQYF
>TRBV18|.|.|TRBJ1-1
TGTGCCAGTGCCTCCCACAGGACGAACACTGAAGCTTTCTTT
CASASHRTNTEAFF
>TRBV19|.|.|TRBJ1-2
TGTGCCAGTAGGGGGGTCCCCTATGGCTACACCTTC
CASRGVPYGYTF
>TRBV5-1|.|TRBD2|TRBJ2-3
TGCGCCAGCAGATGGCTAGCGGGAGGGAGCACAGATACGCAGTATTTT
CASRWLAGGSTDTQYF
>TRBV2|.|.|TRBJ1-2
TGTGCCAGCAGTGAAGGCGGCTATGGCTACACCTTC
CASSEGGYGYTF
>TRBV28|once|.|TRBJ1-5
TGTGCCAGCAGTTTAAGACAGGTGGCCCAGCCCCAGCATTTT
CASSLRQVAQPQHF
>TRBV24-1|.|.|TRBJ1-4
TGTGCCACCAGTGATTGGCCCGGGGGAAAACTGTTTTTT
CATSDWPGGKLFF
>TRBV7-7|.|.|TRBJ2-5
TGTGCCAGCAGCTTCGGGCCGATTGAGACCCAGTACTTC
CASSFGPIETQYF
>TRBV23-1|.|TRBD1|TRBJ2-2
TGCGCCAGCAGTCAATGCGATGCCACACAGGGGGCGGACACCGGGGAGCTGTTTTTT
CASSQCDATQGADTGELFF
>TRBV2|.|TRBD2|TRBJ2-2
TGTGCCAGCAGTTCACTAGCGGGAGGGCCGGGCACCGGGGAGCTGTTTTTT
CASSSLAGGPGTGELFF
>TRBV4-2|.|TRBD2|TRBJ2-1
TGTGCCAGCAGCCAAGACCCTAGCGGGAGTCTGATCAATGAGCAGTTCTTC
CASSQDPSGSLINEQFF
>TRBV4-1|.|.|TRBJ2-7
TGCGCCAGCAGCCAGCTGGTGGTGTCGTTTGGCTACGAGCAGTACTTC
CASSQLVVSFGYEQYF
>TRBV28|.|.|TRBJ2-1
TGTGCCAGCAGTACCGGGACTCAGAACCTGGCCTGGGGTGAGCAGTTCTTC
CASSTGTQNLAWGEQFF
>TRBV9|few|.|TRBJ1-1
TGTGCCAGCAGCGCCACAGGGAACACTGAAGCTTTCTTT
CASSATGNTEAFF